The 17 T cell receptor beta chains below were found in one sample sequenced in a study of shared clonotypes between healthy human individuals (TCRdb year 2020). Library preparation employed the immunoSEQ multiplex PCR assay. TCRdb re-hosts the immuneACCESS table, in-frame sequences only. Its copies lack some clones; in the studies checked, an unresolved V gene accounts for under half of them, and the cause for the rest is not known. Recorded for this sample are approximately 2.5 million clones; 85% to 95% of them occurred a single time. The ten largest clones take up about 0.13% of the sample. The sample was naive CD4+ T cells sorted from blood. In the paper's terms, the cell subset or site label means: CD45RA+ positively selected. These receptors were obtained from a man aged 18 to 29 in good health.

The rearrangement links TRBV30 to TRBJ2-1; 7 nucleotides align to TRBD1. This CDR3 has 13 amino acids. V lost 7 bases to trimming and J lost 2 bases; unmatched junction nucleotides: 5. Germline-derived CDR1 and CDR2 are GTSNPN and SVGIG (reference sequence). The CDR3 protein is CASTGPTYNEQFF. The CDR3 DNA sequence: TGTGCCTCGACAGGGCCGACCTACAATGAGCAGTTCTTC. Combining the CDR3 with reference TRBV30 and TRBJ2-1 gives the whole variable domain SQTIHQWPATLVQPVGSPLSLECTVEGTSNPNLYWYRQAAGRGLQLLFYSVGIGQISSEVPQNLSASRPQDRQFILSSKKLLLSDSGFYLCASTGPTYNEQFFGPGTRLTVL.

This chain links TRBV2 with TRBJ2-7; 11 positions agree with TRBD2. V was clipped by 2 bases and J by 2 bases; unmatched bases: 2. The CDR3 runs 15 residues. The germline V gene encodes CDR1 SNHLY and CDR2 FYNNEI. CDR3 region: CASSELAGGPYEQYF. The CDR3 bases are TGTGCCAGCAGTGAACTAGCGGGGGGACCCTACGAGCAGTACTTC.

The genes are TRBV30 and TRBJ2-6, with a possible D match to TRBD1 (5 bases). Germline CDR1 reads GTSNPN; CDR2 reads SVGIG (reference sequence). The V and J ends lost 0 bases and 2 bases respectively, with 11 bases between them. This CDR3 spans 16 amino acids. The CDR3 DNA reads as TGTGCCTGGAGTGTACTACAGGAGACTGGGGCCAACGTCCTGACTTTC. This sequence encodes CAWSVLQETGANVLTF.

CDR3 amino acids: CASRPGDLYSNQPQHF. In nucleotides, the CDR3 is TGTGCCAGCAGGCCCGGGGACCTCTATAGCAATCAGCCCCAGCATTTT. The chain links TRBV2 to TRBJ1-5, with a weak D call TRBD1 (5 bases). The germline CDR1 and CDR2 sequences are SNHLY and FYNNEI. The CDR3 covers 16 residues. V lost 6 bases and J lost 0, with 15 bases in between.

With respect to this clone: Other DNA sequences in the same sample also yield this CDR3. The V and J genes are TRBV9 and TRBJ2-1; D is unclear. Trimming took off 0 bases at V and 1 base at J, with 8 bases between the two ends. Germline CDR1 is SGDLS and CDR2 is YYNGEE. This CDR3 comprises 15 residues. The CDR3 DNA follows: TGTGCCAGCAGCGTAGCTGGGGATTCCTACAATGAGCAGTTCTTC. This encodes CASSVAGDSYNEQFF. Complete variable domain (other parts from reference TRBV9 and TRBJ2-1): DSGVTQTPKHLITATGQRVTLRCSPRSGDLSVYWYQQSLDQGLQFLIQYYNGEERAKGNILERFSAQQFPDLHSELNLSSLELGDSALYFCASSVAGDSYNEQFFGPGTRLTVL.

The chain carries TRBV15 and TRBJ2-3, with 9 bases identical to TRBD2. The trim removed 2 bases at V and 4 bases at J, leaving 13 bases unmatched. This CDR3 region has 18 residues. Germline lookup yields CDR1 LNHNV and CDR2 YYDKDF (reference sequence). CDR3 nucleotides: TGTGCCACCAGCAGATCCTCGCCGGGACTAGCAGGACCAGATACGCAGTATTTT. This sequence encodes CATSRSSPGLAGPDTQYF.

V usage is TRBV2 and J usage is TRBJ2-5; perhaps TRBD1 as D (5 bases). Germline assignment: CDR1 SNHLY and CDR2 FYNNEI. V shed 8 bases and J shed 2 bases, with 18 bases lying between them. The CDR3 length is 15 residues. CDR3 sequence: CASGPRGLPQETQYF. CDR3 DNA: TGTGCCAGCGGACCTAGGGGATTACCTCAAGAGACCCAGTACTTC.

This chain connects TRBV15 to TRBJ1-1; perhaps TRBD1 as D (6 bases). V lost 0 bases to trimming and J lost 4 bases, with 12 bases between them. Per the germline V gene, CDR1 is LNHNV and CDR2 is YYDKDF (reference sequence). The CDR3 covers 15 residues. The CDR3 spells CATSRDKAGATEAFF. The CDR3 region has the DNA TGTGCCACCAGCAGAGATAAGGCAGGGGCCACTGAAGCTTTCTTT. Based on the CDR3 plus reference TRBV15 and TRBJ1-1, the full variable domain is DAMVIQNPRYQVTQFGKPVTLSCSQTLNHNVMYWYQQKSSQAPKLLFHYYDKDFNNEADTPDNFQSRRPNTSFCFLDIRSPGLGDTAMYLCATSRDKAGATEAFFGQGTRLTVV.

This clone has a single count. The chain couples TRBV7-2 to TRBJ1-5, with D maybe TRBD1 (5 bases). Germline-derived CDR1 and CDR2 are SGHTA and FQGNSA. Trimming cost V 5 bases and J 6 bases, with 17 bases left between them. The CDR3 contains 15 residues. The CDR3 nucleotides are TGTGCCAGCAGCAAAGGGTCCGCAGGGAGTCAGCCCCAGCATTTT. As protein: CASSKGSAGSQPQHF. Using reference TRBV7-2 and TRBJ1-5 for the parts outside the CDR3, the full variable domain is GAGVSQSPSNKVTEKGKDVELRCDPISGHTALYWYRQSLGQGLEFLIYFQGNSAPDKSGLPSDRFSAERTGGSVSTLTIQRTQQEDSAVYLCASSKGSAGSQPQHFGDGTRLSIL.

Note on this clone: Distinct nucleotide sequences in the sample also encode this CDR3. The chain has TRBV15 and TRBJ2-6; D uncertain. From germline, CDR1 is LNHNV and CDR2 YYDKDF (reference sequence). The V gene lost 1 base and the J gene lost 0 bases, with 4 bases spanning the gap. The CDR3 totals 15 residues. Here the CDR3 DNA reads TGTGCCACCAGCAGAGGAATCTCTGGGGCCAACGTCCTGACTTTC. It encodes CATSRGISGANVLTF. Combining the CDR3 with reference TRBV15 and TRBJ2-6 gives the whole variable domain DAMVIQNPRYQVTQFGKPVTLSCSQTLNHNVMYWYQQKSSQAPKLLFHYYDKDFNNEADTPDNFQSRRPNTSFCFLDIRSPGLGDTAMYLCATSRGISGANVLTFGAGSRLTVL.

This rearrangement joins TRBV6-1 to TRBJ2-3, with D possibly TRBD1 on 5 matching bases. The CDR3 runs to 13 residues. Trimming took 5 bases from V and 5 from J, leaving 11 bases between them. The germline V gene has CDR1 MNHNS and CDR2 SASEGT. The DNA for the CDR3 is TGTGCCAGCAGTCGGCAGGGTGTAGATACGCAGTATTTT. It codes for CASSRQGVDTQYF.

This chain joins TRBV6-1 and TRBJ2-5; 7 nucleotides align to TRBD2. This CDR3 comprises 15 residues. V gave up 4 bases and J gave up 5 bases; unmatched junction bases: 10. Germline-derived CDR1 and CDR2 are MNHNS and SASEGT. CDR3 sequence reads: CASSVASGEVETQYF. The CDR3 region has the DNA TGTGCCAGCAGTGTCGCGAGCGGGGAAGTTGAGACCCAGTACTTC.

The genes are TRBV6-6 and TRBJ1-6; D might be TRBD1 (5 bases). The CDR3 is 16 residues long. The V end was cut by 7 bases, the J end by 6 bases, with 19 bases between. CDR1 and CDR2 from the germline V gene are MNHNY and SVGAGI (reference sequence). The CDR3 coding sequence is TGTGCCAGCATCCACGGGGGTAAAGGTGGTAATTCACCCCTCCACTTT. Its protein product is CASIHGGKGGNSPLHF.

V and J are TRBV5-4 and TRBJ1-1, with 10 bases identical to TRBD1. CDR1 and CDR2 from the germline V gene are SGHNT and YYREEE (reference sequence). The CDR3 sequence is 13 residues long. Losses at the gene ends were 3 bases for V and 11 bases for J; bases not matched to a gene: 7. The CDR3 is CASSSGTGAGAFF. CDR3 nucleotide sequence: TGTGCCAGCAGCTCGGGGACAGGGGCTGGGGCTTTCTTT.

V and J are TRBV4-3 and TRBJ2-3; tentative D call: TRBD1 (6 bases). The CDR3 has 15 residues. Germline assignment: CDR1 LGHNA and CDR2 YSLEER. V lost 5 bases to trimming and J lost 1 base, with 13 bases between them. Here the CDR3 DNA reads TGCGCCAGCAGCTCCAGGGGATCGGGCACAGATACGCAGTATTTT. Translation gives CASSSRGSGTDTQYF.

In this sample, this clone turned up once. J is TRBJ2-7 and V is TRBV6-5; D is unresolved. The V end lost 8 bases, the J end lost 1 base, and 15 bases lay between the germline ends. CDR1 and CDR2 from the germline V gene are MNHEY and SVGAGI. The CDR3 is 14 amino acids. The CDR3 DNA follows: TGTGCCAGCCGCTCGCAACACCTTTCCTACGAGCAGTACTTC. This encodes CASRSQHLSYEQYF.

The V call is TRBV5-5, the J call TRBJ1-2; D call uncertain. The ends were cut back, 1 base at V and 4 bases at J, with 8 bases in the middle. In germline, CDR1 is SGHKS, CDR2 YYEKEE (reference sequence). This CDR3 has 13 residues. The CDR3 protein is CASSLRASYGYTF. The CDR3 bases are TGTGCCAGCAGCTTGAGGGCAAGCTATGGCTACACCTTC.